Sequencing of this T cell receptor (beta chain) was carried out in a study of blood T cell repertoires in COVID-19. Overall study context: From the United States, Italy and Spain came samples of acute and convalescent COVID-19.

Trimming pared 1 base from V and 6 bases from J, leaving 14 bases between. Germline CDR1 reads SEHNR; CDR2 reads FQNEAQ (reference sequence). This CDR3 spans 15 amino acids. Assay: immunoSEQ multiplex PCR; the TCRdb copy retains only in-frame clones and omits some. The sample yields 240,000 or so clones, 82% seen once. The sample comprised peripheral blood. The clonotype originates from a young woman with acute or convalescent COVID-19. The chain carries TRBV7-9 and TRBJ2-3; tentatively, D is TRBD1 (5 bases). The DNA of the CDR3 is TGTGCCAGCAGCTTAGTTAGGGGTATTTTGGATACGCAGTATTTT. This codes for CASSLVRGILDTQYF.